Listed below are T cell receptor beta chains from one sample, sequenced in a study of T cell repertoires in cytomegalovirus infection. For these receptors, no antigen is known. MiXCR, run by TCRdb on the reads, gives a single entry per CDR3 protein. Among 44,000 or so distinct CDR3 sequences listed, about a fifth were seen once. Specimen: CD8+ T cells from cultured PBMCs, collected from culture after CMV antigen stimulation. The receptors here all came from a human donor in good health (CMV status not recorded). Some clones in this sample may be carry-over from other donors' samples. Both conserved end residues are part of each CDR3. D genes are given only for firm matches. Not all rows give a size; the values are once, few, many and, for expanded clones, a class.

TRBJ2-5 TRBV4-3 few NA TGCGCCAGCAGCCATCAAAGAGGGGCGGACCAGTACTTC CASSHQRGADQYF
TRBJ2-7 TRBV27 few NA TGTGCCAGCAGTTTAGATTCGGGAGGGGGCAACGAGCAGTACTTC CASSLDSGGGNEQYF
TRBJ2-2 TRBV12-3/TRBV12-4 few NA TGTGCCAGCAGTTTAGAGGGCGCCGGGGAGCTGTTTTTT CASSLEGAGELFF
TRBJ2-3 TRBV2 few TRBD1 TGTGCCAGTCACCGACGGACAGGGGACACAGATACGCAGTATTTT CASHRRTGDTDTQYF
TRBJ1-2 TRBV9 NA TRBD1 TGTGCCAGCACCCTCGGACAGGGTTCGGGCTACACCTTC CASTLGQGSGYTF
TRBJ2-1 TRBV11-2 once TRBD2 TGTGCCAGCAGCCCAGAAGGGGAGGGATATGAGCAGTTCTTC CASSPEGEGYEQFF
TRBJ2-7 TRBV7-9 few NA TGTGCCAGCAGCTTAGGACAGGCCCCCTACGAGCAGTACTTC CASSLGQAPYEQYF
TRBJ1-1 TRBV9 few NA TGTGCCAGCAGCGTACGCGATACAGGGTTTGAGACTGAAGCTTTCTTT CASSVRDTGFETEAFF
TRBJ2-1 TRBV7-9 few TRBD1 TGTGCCAGCAGCTCGAACTGGGACAGTTCCTACAATGAGCAGTTCTTC CASSSNWDSSYNEQFF
TRBJ2-7 TRBV7-2 once NA TGTGCCAGCAGCTTAGAGGCAGGTGCTTCCTACGAGCAGTACTTC CASSLEAGASYEQYF
TRBJ1-4 TRBV7-9 NA NA TGTGCCAGCACCTTAGGGTCTAATGAAAAACTGTTTTTT CASTLGSNEKLFF
TRBJ2-1 TRBV19 NA TRBD2 TGTGCCAGTACGTGGGCGGGGGGCCTTGAGCAGTTCTTC CASTWAGGLEQFF
TRBJ1-5 TRBV7-9 few NA TGTGCCAGCAGCTTAGGTTCTTCCCAGCATTTT CASSLGSSQHF
TRBJ2-1 TRBV7-9 NA NA TGTGCCAGCAGCGGCACCGGGATTGTGCGGCTTAATGAGCAGTTCTTC CASSGTGIVRLNEQFF
TRBJ1-1 TRBV15 NA TRBD1 TGTGCCACCAGCAGAGTAAGGGGGCTGGGCACTGAAGCTTTCTTT CATSRVRGLGTEAFF
TRBJ2-5 TRBV7-2 NA TRBD2 TGTGCCAGCAGCTTATGGACTAGCGGGGGGGAGGAGACCCAGTACTTC CASSLWTSGGEETQYF
TRBJ1-1 TRBV19 NA NA TGTGCCAGTAGTATTCAGGGGAACACTGAAGCTTTCTTT CASSIQGNTEAFF
TRBJ2-1 TRBV5-6 NA TRBD2 TGTGCCAGCAGCTCCCGACTAGCGGGGGGGCCGGATTACAATGAGCAGTTCTTC CASSSRLAGGPDYNEQFF
TRBJ2-1 TRBV6-1 few NA TGTGCCAGCAGTGACTATGAGCAGTTCTTC CASSDYEQFF
TRBJ2-1 TRBV5-6 NA TRBD2 TGTGCCAGCAGCCCGACGGGACTAGCGGGAACTCTTGAGCAGTTCTTC CASSPTGLAGTLEQFF
TRBJ2-5 TRBV7-2 NA NA TGTGCCAGCAGCCCCAGCCCAGGGTTACAAGAGACCCAGTACTTC CASSPSPGLQETQYF